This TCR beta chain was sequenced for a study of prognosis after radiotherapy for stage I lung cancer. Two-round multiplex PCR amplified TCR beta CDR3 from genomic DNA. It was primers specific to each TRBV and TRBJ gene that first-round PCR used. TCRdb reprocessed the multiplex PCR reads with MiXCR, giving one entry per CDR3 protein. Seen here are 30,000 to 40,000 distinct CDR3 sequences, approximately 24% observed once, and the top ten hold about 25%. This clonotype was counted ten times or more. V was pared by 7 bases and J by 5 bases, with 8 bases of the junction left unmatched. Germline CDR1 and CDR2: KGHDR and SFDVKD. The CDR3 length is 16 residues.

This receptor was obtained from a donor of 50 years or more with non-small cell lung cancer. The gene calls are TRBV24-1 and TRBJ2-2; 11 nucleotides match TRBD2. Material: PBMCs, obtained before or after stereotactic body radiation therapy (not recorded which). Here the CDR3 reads CATSQQRTSGTGELFF. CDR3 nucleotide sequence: TGTGCCACCAGCCAACAAAGGACTAGCGGGACCGGGGAGCTGTTTTTT.